The entry below describes one TCR beta chain. The antigen remains unidentified. The data were obtained in a study of cytomegalovirus exposure and HLA in healthy donors. Across the study: One earlier analysis, a look at 200 million or so T cells, found fewer than 140 million unique TCR beta sequences. General observations from the study: The authors later found HLA-associated TCR beta chains more clonally expanded than equally common others.

In the PCR, 60 Vbeta and 13 Jbeta primers were used. Some clones are missing from TCRdb's copy, which holds only in-frame ones; the method was immunoSEQ multiplex PCR. In the table there are about 130,000 clones, less than 85% of which are singletons. Sequencing was carried out using PBMCs. The source of this sequence is a male donor in good health and CMV-seronegative.

Here the CDR3 DNA reads TGCGCCAGCAGCCCCGACCCCACAGGGAACGAGCAGTACTTC. As protein: CASSPDPTGNEQYF. The chain has TRBV4-1 and TRBJ2-7, with a possible D match to TRBD1 (6 bases). The CDR3 contains 14 residues. Trimming removed 4 bases at V and 5 bases at J, with 15 bases between. Germline values: CDR1 MGHRA, CDR2 YSYEKL.